The 30 T cell receptor beta chains below come from one sample, sequenced in a study of cytomegalovirus exposure and HLA in healthy donors (dated by TCRdb to 2017 to 2019). The library was built by means of the immunoSEQ multiplex PCR assay. The multiplex PCR relied on a mix of 60 forward primers for TCR Vbeta segments and 13 reverse primers for TCR Jbeta segments. Here the immuneACCESS table is served through TCRdb, limited to in-frame sequences with V and J called. Missing clones are a known gap in these copies; in checked studies unresolved V genes cover under half, and the rest lacks a known reason. The sample table lists under 200,000 clones, over 70% of them with a count of one. The top ten constitute under 1.5% of the sample. The specimen sequenced was PBMCs. Receptors were obtained from a man aged 50 to 59 in good health and CMV-seropositive.

The rearrangement uses TRBV11-2 and TRBJ1-2; D perhaps matches TRBD1 (6 bases). The CDR3 totals 16 residues. The V and J ends lost 2 bases and 2 bases respectively, with 15 bases between them. Germline CDR1 reads SGHAT; CDR2 reads FQNNGV. The CDR3, as DNA: TGTGCCAGCAGCTTAAGTTGGCGGGGGGCCAACTATGGCTACACCTTC. It codes for CASSLSWRGANYGYTF.

The rearrangement uses TRBV6-6 and TRBJ2-7, with TRBD1 matching over 11 bases. The CDR3 is 14 residues long. J was trimmed by 6 bases and V by 5 bases; bases with no gene match: 6. Germline assignment: CDR1 MNHNY and CDR2 SVGAGI (reference sequence). CDR3 region: CASSPGTGGVEQYF. The CDR3 bases are TGTGCCAGCAGTCCCGGGACAGGGGGTGTCGAGCAGTACTTC.

This clone was counted a few times. The rearrangement uses TRBV7-6 and TRBJ2-1, with 7 nucleotides matching TRBD1. V dropped 5 bases and J dropped 2; count of bases not matched to a gene: 6. This CDR3 comprises 15 residues. Per the germline V gene, CDR1 is SGHVS and CDR2 is FNYEAQ. DNA of the CDR3: TGTGCCAGCAGCCCTTGGACAGGAACCTACAATGAGCAGTTCTTC. Translation: CASSPWTGTYNEQFF.

The genes are TRBV28 and TRBJ1-2; 9 bases are shared with TRBD1. V shed 8 bases and J 7 bases; nucleotides not matched to a gene: 8. This CDR3 contains 13 residues. The germline V gene encodes CDR1 MDHEN and CDR2 SYDVKM. CDR3 sequence: CASVPTGGGGYTF. The CDR3 DNA sequence: TGTGCCAGCGTCCCCACAGGGGGCGGTGGCTACACCTTC.

The chain recombines TRBV5-1 with TRBJ2-7; no reliable D call. The germline CDR1 and CDR2 sequences are SGHRS and YFSETQ. This CDR3 comprises 15 residues. V was shortened by 0 bases and J by 0 bases, with 10 bases between the two germline ends. The CDR3 loop reads CASSLGGDLSYEQYF. In DNA, the CDR3 is TGCGCCAGCAGCTTGGGAGGCGACCTCTCCTACGAGCAGTACTTC.

This clone was counted once. The rearrangement uses TRBV30 and TRBJ2-7; 7 positions match TRBD2. From germline, CDR1 is GTSNPN and CDR2 SVGIG (reference sequence). The junction had 13 bases not matched to a gene; V was cut back by 0 bases and J by 8 bases. This CDR3 region has 15 residues. The CDR3 here is CAWSVSASGPMKQYF. Here the CDR3 DNA reads TGTGCCTGGAGTGTAAGTGCTAGCGGACCTATGAAGCAGTACTTC.

The chain carries TRBV19 and TRBJ2-7, with TRBD2 as a possible D gene (5 bases). The CDR3 extends over 14 amino acids. CDR1 is LNHDA and CDR2 is SQIVND in the germline V gene (reference sequence). V lost 8 bases, J lost 3 bases, and 17 bases lay in between. The chain's CDR3 is CASQPDGVNYEQYF. In nucleotides, the CDR3 is TGTGCCAGTCAGCCCGACGGGGTGAACTACGAGCAGTACTTC.

The rearrangement links TRBV6-4 to TRBJ2-1; the match to TRBD2 covers 9 bases. Germline V gives CDR1 MRHNA, CDR2 SNTAGT. Trimming at V came to 0 bases and at J to 7 bases, leaving 4 bases not matched to a gene. This CDR3 is 15 amino acids long. The CDR3 DNA sequence: TGTGCCAGCAGTGACTCGGCGGGAGGGACAAATGAGCAGTTCTTC. Protein product: CASSDSAGGTNEQFF.

The count of this clone is one. The chain couples TRBV18 to TRBJ1-2; TRBD1 is a possible D gene (5 bases). The CDR3 spans 17 residues. V was pared by 3 bases and J by 5 bases, with 22 bases between. Germline CDR1 and CDR2: KGHSH and LQKENI. CDR3 nucleotide sequence: TGTGCCAGCTCACCTCTTAACGAGCAGGGAGGAGGATATGGCTACACCTTC. Residues: CASSPLNEQGGGYGYTF.

The J gene is TRBJ1-1, the V gene TRBV5-4, with TRBD1 as a possible D gene (6 bases). The V gene lost 4 bases and the J gene lost 0 bases, with 13 bases spanning the gap. The CDR3 loop spans 15 amino acids. CDR1 SGHNT and CDR2 YYREEE come from the germline V gene (reference sequence). This CDR3 reads CASSLATGMNTEAFF. DNA of the CDR3: TGTGCCAGCAGCCTCGCGACAGGAATGAACACTGAAGCTTTCTTT.

The chain couples TRBV27 to TRBJ1-1, with 9 bases identical to TRBD1. V was pared by 5 bases and J by 5 bases, with 15 bases of the junction left unmatched. This CDR3 contains 17 residues. The germline CDR1 and CDR2 sequences are MNHEY and SMNVEV (reference sequence). The CDR3 loop reads CASSPLREQGAFTEAFF. CDR3 nucleotides: TGTGCCAGCAGTCCGCTCCGCGAACAGGGGGCCTTTACTGAAGCTTTCTTT.

This chain links TRBV7-8 with TRBJ1-2, with unresolved D. The V end was cut by 5 bases, the J end by 2 bases, with 12 bases between. The germline V gene encodes CDR1 SGHVS and CDR2 FQNEAQ. The CDR3 runs to 14 residues. Written as DNA, the CDR3 is TGTGCCAGCAGCCCCCGGTCTGCAAACTATGGCTACACCTTC. Amino acids: CASSPRSANYGYTF.

On this clone itself: Mismatch with germline at one junction end may stem from a read error. The chain is built from TRBV2 and TRBJ1-6; unclear D gene. Germline V lookup: CDR1 SNHLY, CDR2 FYNNEI. There are 14 residues in the CDR3. CDR3 sequence reads: CASSDPGTNSPLHF. The DNA of the CDR3 is TGTGCCAGCAGTGACCCGGGAACCAATTCTCCCCTCCACTTT.

The chain couples TRBV28 to TRBJ1-5, with 7 bases lining up with TRBD1. This CDR3 region has 15 residues. Looked up from germline, CDR1 is MDHEN and CDR2 is SYDVKM. Germline trimming cut 6 bases from V and 3 bases from J; bases unmatched to any gene: 8. As DNA, the CDR3 is TGTGCCAGCAGACTCACAGGGGCGAACAATCAGCCCCAGCATTTT. Translated: CASRLTGANNQPQHF.

V is TRBV18 and J is TRBJ1-1; D is undetermined. Germline CDR1 is KGHSH and CDR2 is LQKENI. This CDR3 contains 12 residues. Trimming pared 0 bases from V and 7 bases from J, leaving 6 bases between. CDR3 bases: TGTGCCAGCTCACCACCGTCTCGTGAAGCTTTCTTT. Amino acids: CASSPPSREAFF.

V gene TRBV2 combines with J gene TRBJ1-1; a possible D gene is TRBD1 (5 bases). V was pared by 6 bases and J by 4 bases, with 15 bases between. Germline V gene lookup returns CDR1 SNHLY and CDR2 FYNNEI. The CDR3 loop spans 14 amino acids. DNA of the CDR3: TGTGCCAGCAGGAAACGGGGGGTGGCCACTGAAGCTTTCTTT. Translated, it gives CASRKRGVATEAFF.

This clone was counted once. Other DNA sequences of this sample code for an identical CDR3. The genes are TRBV29-1 and TRBJ1-1; weak D call: TRBD1 (6 bases). Trimming stripped 3 bases from V and 1 base from J, with 6 bases between. Germline V gene data show CDR1 as SQVTM and CDR2 as ANQGSEA. The CDR3 consists of 12 residues. The DNA of the CDR3 is TGCAGCGTTGACAGGGGGAACACTGAAGCTTTCTTT. Its translation is CSVDRGNTEAFF.

The rearrangement links TRBV5-1 to TRBJ2-2; TRBD1 matches at 7 bases. The germline V gene encodes CDR1 SGHRS and CDR2 YFSETQ. The CDR3 runs 16 residues. V gave up 3 bases and J gave up 4 bases; unmatched junction bases: 9. Written as DNA, the CDR3 is TGCGCCAGCAGCTCGACCTACAGGGGTGGCACCGGGGAGCTGTTTTTT. Translating gives CASSSTYRGGTGELFF.

The chain links TRBV18 to TRBJ2-7; 7 nucleotides match TRBD2. CDR1 and CDR2 from the germline V gene are KGHSH and LQKENI. The CDR3 is 15 residues long. V lost 2 bases and J lost 3; bases outside the gene matches: 7. DNA of the CDR3: TGTGCCAGCTCACCAGGGAGGGCCTATGGCTACGAGCAGTACTTC. It translates to CASSPGRAYGYEQYF.

This chain joins TRBV4-1 and TRBJ1-5; 9 nucleotides line up with TRBD1. The CDR3 sequence is 15 residues long. The V gene's germline CDR1 is MGHRA and CDR2 YSYEKL. V lost 11 bases, J lost 1 base, and 9 bases stayed unmatched. The CDR3 loop reads CASKPGQGSNQPQHF. The CDR3 DNA is TGCGCCTCAAAACCGGGACAGGGAAGCAATCAGCCCCAGCATTTT.

In its sample, this clone was seen a few times. The chain's CDR3 is CASSPTVDSKAFF. CDR3 DNA sequence: TGTGCCAGCAGTCCGACAGTGGATTCGAAAGCTTTCTTT. The chain has TRBV6-5 and TRBJ1-1; possibly TRBD1 for D (5 bases). V was clipped by 5 bases and J by 9 bases, with 16 bases between them. Germline-derived CDR1 and CDR2 are MNHEY and SVGAGI. This CDR3 is 13 amino acids long.

Worth noting for this clone: The sample carries other DNA sequences with the same CDR3. The chain recombines TRBV28 with TRBJ2-2, with D perhaps TRBD2 (6 bases). V was cut by 6 bases and J by 1 base, with 12 bases left in between. The length of the CDR3 is 15 residues. Germline lookup yields CDR1 MDHEN and CDR2 SYDVKM. CDR3 nucleotide sequence: TGTGCCAGCAGCCGGACTACCGAGAACACCGGGGAGCTGTTTTTT. Protein: CASSRTTENTGELFF.

This chain uses TRBV18 with TRBJ2-7, with TRBD2 matching over 8 bases. After removal of 3 bases from V and 5 bases from J, the junction contained 3 bases not matched to a gene. The CDR3 runs to 13 residues. Germline V lookup: CDR1 KGHSH, CDR2 LQKENI. The CDR3 sequence is CASSPSGIDEQYF. The CDR3 DNA sequence: TGTGCCAGCTCACCTAGCGGGATTGACGAGCAGTACTTC.

The chain is built from TRBV11-3 and TRBJ2-1; TRBD1 agrees at 7 bases. CDR1 is SGHNT and CDR2 is YENEEA in the germline V gene. The CDR3 has 15 amino acids. J lost 2 bases, V lost 4 bases, and 5 bases had no gene match. The CDR3 here is CASSSTGIAYNEQFF. CDR3 DNA sequence: TGTGCCAGCAGCTCGACAGGGATTGCCTACAATGAGCAGTTCTTC.

The V gene is TRBV27, the J gene TRBJ1-1, with 8 bases that match TRBD1. After removal of 7 bases from V and 1 base from J, the junction contained 8 bases not matched to a gene. Per the germline V gene, CDR1 is MNHEY and CDR2 is SMNVEV (reference sequence). The CDR3 is 15 amino acids. The CDR3 coding sequence is TGTGCCAGCACCCTTTCCGGGACAGGGAACACTGAAGCTTTCTTT. This gives the protein CASTLSGTGNTEAFF.

J is TRBJ1-5 and V is TRBV6-5; D might be TRBD1 (6 bases). With 6 bases removed from V and 1 base from J, the gap between germline ends came to 13 bases. CDR1 and CDR2 (germline): MNHEY, SVGAGI. CDR3 length: 15 amino acids. DNA of the CDR3: TGTGCCAGCAGCCCGGACAGAACAAGCAATCAGCCCCAGCATTTT. Its protein is CASSPDRTSNQPQHF.

CDR3 coding DNA: TGTGCCAGCAGCCCAGACAGGGGGACGACTAATGAAAAACTGTTTTTT. It yields the protein CASSPDRGTTNEKLFF. The V call is TRBV5-4, the J call TRBJ1-4; TRBD1 matches 9 bases. V trimming: 4 bases; J trimming: 2 bases; junction bases outside the gene matches: 6. Germline V gives CDR1 SGHNT, CDR2 YYREEE (reference sequence). The CDR3 spans 16 residues.

The chain employs TRBV5-1 and TRBJ1-1; 7 bases fit TRBD1. Trimming took 0 bases from V and 0 from J; bases not matched to a gene: 5. Per the germline V gene, CDR1 is SGHRS and CDR2 is YFSETQ. The CDR3 covers 16 residues. CDR3: CASSLDRGPMNTEAFF. The CDR3, as DNA: TGCGCCAGCAGCTTGGACAGGGGACCCATGAACACTGAAGCTTTCTTT.

This clone was counted between two and nine times. The chain carries TRBV5-5 and TRBJ2-7; D gene uncertain. Trimming cost V 10 bases and J 10 bases, with 9 bases left between them. Looked up from germline, CDR1 is SGHKS and CDR2 is YYEKEE (reference sequence). CDR3 length: 8 amino acids. The CDR3 DNA reads TGTGCCGGCCCCACACAGTACTTC. Translation gives CAGPTQYF.

J is TRBJ2-7 and V is TRBV4-2, with a weak D call TRBD1 (5 bases). Germline V gene data show CDR1 as LGHNA and CDR2 as YNFKEQ. There are 15 residues in the CDR3. V shed 2 bases and J shed 3 bases, with 14 bases lying between them. The CDR3 DNA reads as TGTGCCAGCAGCCAACAGGGTAACCCGAGCTACGAGCAGTACTTC. The encoded protein is CASSQQGNPSYEQYF.